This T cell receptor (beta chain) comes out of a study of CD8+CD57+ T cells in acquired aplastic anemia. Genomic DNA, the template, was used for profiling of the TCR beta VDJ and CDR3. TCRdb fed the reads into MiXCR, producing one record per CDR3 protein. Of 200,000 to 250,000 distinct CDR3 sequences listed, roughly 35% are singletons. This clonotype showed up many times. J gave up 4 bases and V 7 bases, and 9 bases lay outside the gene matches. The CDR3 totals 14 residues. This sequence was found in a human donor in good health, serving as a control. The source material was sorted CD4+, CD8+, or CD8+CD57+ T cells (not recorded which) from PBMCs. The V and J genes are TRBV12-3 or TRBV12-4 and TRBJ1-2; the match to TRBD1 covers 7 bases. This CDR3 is CASTDRRLSYGYTF. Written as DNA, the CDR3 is TGTGCCAGCACGGACAGGCGTTTGAGCTATGGCTACACCTTC.